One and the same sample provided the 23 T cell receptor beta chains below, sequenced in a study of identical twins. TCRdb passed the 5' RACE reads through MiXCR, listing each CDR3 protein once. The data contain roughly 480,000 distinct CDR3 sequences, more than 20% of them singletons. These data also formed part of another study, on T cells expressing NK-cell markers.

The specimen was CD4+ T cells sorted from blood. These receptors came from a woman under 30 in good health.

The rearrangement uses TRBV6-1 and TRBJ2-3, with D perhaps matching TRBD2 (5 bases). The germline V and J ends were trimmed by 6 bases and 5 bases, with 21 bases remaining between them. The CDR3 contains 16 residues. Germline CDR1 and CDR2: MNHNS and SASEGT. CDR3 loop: CASSRFGVGVGDTQYF. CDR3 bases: TGTGCCAGCAGCCGTTTTGGGGTCGGGGTTGGAGATACGCAGTATTTT.

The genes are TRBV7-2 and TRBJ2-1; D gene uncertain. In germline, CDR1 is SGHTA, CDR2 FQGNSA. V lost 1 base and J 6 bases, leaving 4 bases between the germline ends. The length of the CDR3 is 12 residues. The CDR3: CASSLDTNEQFF. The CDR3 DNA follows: TGTGCCAGCAGCTTAGATACCAATGAGCAGTTCTTC.

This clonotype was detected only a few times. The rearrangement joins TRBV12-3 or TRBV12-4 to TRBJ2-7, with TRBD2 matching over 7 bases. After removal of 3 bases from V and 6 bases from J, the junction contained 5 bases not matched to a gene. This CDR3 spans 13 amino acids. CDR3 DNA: TGTGCCAGCAGTTTCGGGGGAGGGATCGAGCAGTACTTC. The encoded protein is CASSFGGGIEQYF.

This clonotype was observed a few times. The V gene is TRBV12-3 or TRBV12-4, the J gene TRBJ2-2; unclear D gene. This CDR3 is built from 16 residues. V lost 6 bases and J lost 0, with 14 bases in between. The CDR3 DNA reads TGTGCCAGCAGGGCCGGACCGCTAGCGAACACCGGGGAGCTGTTTTTT. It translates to CASRAGPLANTGELFF.

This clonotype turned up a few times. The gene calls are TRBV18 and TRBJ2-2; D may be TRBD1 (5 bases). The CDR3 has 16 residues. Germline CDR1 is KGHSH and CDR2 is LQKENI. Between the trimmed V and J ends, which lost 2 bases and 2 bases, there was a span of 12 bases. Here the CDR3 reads CASSPNTWGNTGELFF. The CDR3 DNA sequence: TGTGCCAGCTCACCAAATACATGGGGCAACACCGGGGAGCTGTTTTTT.

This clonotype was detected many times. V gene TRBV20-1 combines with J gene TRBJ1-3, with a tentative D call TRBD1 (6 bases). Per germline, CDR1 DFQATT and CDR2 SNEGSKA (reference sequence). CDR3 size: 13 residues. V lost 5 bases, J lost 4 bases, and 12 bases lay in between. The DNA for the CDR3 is TGCAGTGCTTCACAGGGTTTGGGAAACACCATATATTTT. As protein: CSASQGLGNTIYF.

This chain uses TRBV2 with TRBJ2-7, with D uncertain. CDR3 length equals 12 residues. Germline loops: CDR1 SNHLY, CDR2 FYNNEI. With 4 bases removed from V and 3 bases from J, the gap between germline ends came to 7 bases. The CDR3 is CASSVTHYEQYF. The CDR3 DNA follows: TGTGCCAGCAGTGTAACCCACTACGAGCAGTACTTC. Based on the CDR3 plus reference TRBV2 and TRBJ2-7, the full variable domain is EPEVTQTPSHQVTQMGQEVILRCVPISNHLYFYWYRQILGQKVEFLVSFYNNEISEKSEIFDDQFSVERPDGSNFTLKIRSTKLEDSAMYFCASSVTHYEQYFGPGTRLTVT.

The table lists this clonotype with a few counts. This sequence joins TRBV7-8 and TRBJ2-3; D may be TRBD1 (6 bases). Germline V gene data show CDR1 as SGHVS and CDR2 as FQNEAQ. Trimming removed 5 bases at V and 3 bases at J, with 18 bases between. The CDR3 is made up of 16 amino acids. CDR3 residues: CASSPKGQLRTDTQYF. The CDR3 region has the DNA TGTGCCAGCAGCCCCAAAGGACAGCTGAGGACAGATACGCAGTATTTT.

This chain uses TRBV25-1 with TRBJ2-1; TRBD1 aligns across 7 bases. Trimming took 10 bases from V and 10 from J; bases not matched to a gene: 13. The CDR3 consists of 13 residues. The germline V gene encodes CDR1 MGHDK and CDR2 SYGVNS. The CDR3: CATDSDRSREQFF. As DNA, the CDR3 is TGTGCCACTGACTCGGACAGGTCGAGAGAGCAGTTCTTC.

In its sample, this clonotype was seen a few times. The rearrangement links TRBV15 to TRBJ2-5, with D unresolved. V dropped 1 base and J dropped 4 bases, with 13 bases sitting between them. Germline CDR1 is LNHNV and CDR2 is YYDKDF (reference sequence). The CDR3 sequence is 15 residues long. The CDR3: CATSRGPSTAETQYF. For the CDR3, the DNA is TGTGCCACCAGCAGAGGTCCGAGTACCGCAGAGACCCAGTACTTC.

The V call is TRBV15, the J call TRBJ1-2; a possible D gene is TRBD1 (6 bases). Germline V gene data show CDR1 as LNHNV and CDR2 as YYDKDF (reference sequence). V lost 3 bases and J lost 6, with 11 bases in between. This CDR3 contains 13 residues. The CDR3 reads CATSSGWTDGYTF. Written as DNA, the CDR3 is TGTGCCACCAGCAGCGGTTGGACAGATGGCTACACCTTC.

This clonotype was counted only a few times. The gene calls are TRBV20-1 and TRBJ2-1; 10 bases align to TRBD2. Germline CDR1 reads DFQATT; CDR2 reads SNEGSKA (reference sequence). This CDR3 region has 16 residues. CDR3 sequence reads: CRAPHPASGGYNEQFF. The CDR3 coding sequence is TGCAGAGCTCCCCACCCGGCTAGCGGGGGCTACAATGAGCAGTTCTTC.

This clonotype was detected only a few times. The DNA for the CDR3 is TGTGCCAGCAGTCGAGGCAGGAGCTCCTACAATGAGCAGTTCTTC. Its translation is CASSRGRSSYNEQFF. V is TRBV6-1 and J is TRBJ2-1; D is unclear. V lost 5 bases, J lost 0 bases, and 11 bases lay in between. Germline loops: CDR1 MNHNS, CDR2 SASEGT. The CDR3 loop spans 15 amino acids.

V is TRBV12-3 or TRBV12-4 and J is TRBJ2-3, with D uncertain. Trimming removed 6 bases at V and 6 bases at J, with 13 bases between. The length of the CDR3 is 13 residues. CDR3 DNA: TGTGCCAGCAGAGTAAACCGGGCGGATACGCAGTATTTT. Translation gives CASRVNRADTQYF.

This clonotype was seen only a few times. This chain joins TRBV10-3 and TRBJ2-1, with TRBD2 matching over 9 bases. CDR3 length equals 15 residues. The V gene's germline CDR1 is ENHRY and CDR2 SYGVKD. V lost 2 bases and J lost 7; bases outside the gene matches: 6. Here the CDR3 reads CAISEGREGRNEQFF. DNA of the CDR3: TGTGCCATCAGTGAGGGGCGGGAGGGCCGGAATGAGCAGTTCTTC.

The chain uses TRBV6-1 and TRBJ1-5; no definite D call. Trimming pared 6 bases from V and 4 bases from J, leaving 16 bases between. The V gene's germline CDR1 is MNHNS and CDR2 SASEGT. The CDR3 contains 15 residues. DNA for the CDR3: TGTGCCAGCAGATCCAGCAAAACACCTAATCAGCCCCAGCATTTT. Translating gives CASRSSKTPNQPQHF.

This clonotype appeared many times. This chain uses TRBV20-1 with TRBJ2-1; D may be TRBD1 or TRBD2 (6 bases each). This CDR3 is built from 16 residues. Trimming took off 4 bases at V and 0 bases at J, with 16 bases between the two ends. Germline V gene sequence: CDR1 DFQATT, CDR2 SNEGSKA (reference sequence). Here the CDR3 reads CSAKGGTPSSYNEQFF. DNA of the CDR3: TGCAGTGCTAAAGGGGGGACGCCGAGCTCCTACAATGAGCAGTTCTTC.

The CDR3 spells CASSRVDRTYEQYF. The CDR3 DNA is TGCGCCAGTTCACGGGTAGACAGAACCTACGAGCAGTACTTC. The gene calls are TRBV10-1 and TRBJ2-7, with D maybe TRBD1 (5 bases). V dropped 9 bases and J dropped 2 bases, with 17 bases sitting between them. Germline assignment: CDR1 WNHNN and CDR2 SYGVQD (reference sequence). The CDR3 length is 14 residues.

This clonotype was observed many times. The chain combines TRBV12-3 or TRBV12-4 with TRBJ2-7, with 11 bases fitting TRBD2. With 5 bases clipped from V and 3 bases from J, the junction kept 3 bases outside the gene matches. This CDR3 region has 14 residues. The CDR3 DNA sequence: TGTGCCAGCAGTCCTAGCGGGAGGCTCTACGAGCAGTACTTC. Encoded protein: CASSPSGRLYEQYF.

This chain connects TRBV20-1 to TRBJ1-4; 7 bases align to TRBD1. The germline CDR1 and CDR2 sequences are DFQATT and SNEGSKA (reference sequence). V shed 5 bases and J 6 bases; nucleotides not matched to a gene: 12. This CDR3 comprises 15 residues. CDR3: CSAHPRTGGYEKLFF. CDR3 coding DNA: TGCAGTGCTCACCCCAGGACAGGCGGTTATGAAAAACTGTTTTTT.

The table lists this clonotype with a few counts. CDR3 sequence (DNA): TGTGCCAGCAGCCCCGGACAGGGCTTAAACACTGAAGCTTTCTTT. Protein sequence: CASSPGQGLNTEAFF. The rearrangement links TRBV2 to TRBJ1-1, with TRBD1 identical over 8 bases. Trimming removed 6 bases from V and 2 bases from J; junction bases left unmatched: 8. CDR1 is SNHLY and CDR2 is FYNNEI in the germline V gene. The CDR3 sequence is 15 residues long.

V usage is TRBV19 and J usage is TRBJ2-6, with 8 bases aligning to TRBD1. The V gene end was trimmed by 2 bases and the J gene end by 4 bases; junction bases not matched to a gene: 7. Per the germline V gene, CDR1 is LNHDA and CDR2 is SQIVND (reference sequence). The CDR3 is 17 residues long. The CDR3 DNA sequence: TGTGCCAGTAGTATAACAGGGGGAAGGTCCGGGGCCAACGTCCTGACTTTC. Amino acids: CASSITGGRSGANVLTF.

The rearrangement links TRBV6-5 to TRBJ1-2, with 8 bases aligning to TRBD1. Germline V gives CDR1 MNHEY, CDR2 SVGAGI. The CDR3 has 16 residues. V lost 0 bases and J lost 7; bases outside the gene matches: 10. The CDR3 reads CASSYSRDRTLGGYTF. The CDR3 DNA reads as TGTGCCAGCAGTTACTCAAGGGACAGGACGTTAGGTGGCTACACCTTC.